This TCR beta chain came from a study of human T cells and chemical hapten exposure. Study-wide results and limits: Sensitization with DPC brought no change to TCRs above 1 in 1000 in frequency.

Attachment of unique molecular identifiers to individual cDNA molecules was performed in the library. TCRdb re-analysed the RACE reads in MiXCR, keeping a single row per CDR3 protein. The profile shows some 300,000 distinct CDR3 sequences, approximately 5.8% of them singletons. Time point in this sample: pre-sensitization, week 0. Treatment indicated: therapeutic diphenylcyclopropenone sensitization with weekly scalp DPC. Extraction of total RNA was performed on unfractionated whole blood. Trimming cost V 8 bases and J 3 bases; bases outside gene matches: 11. Germline V gene sequence: CDR1 MGHDK, CDR2 SYGVNS. The CDR3 sequence is 15 residues long. The sample holds many counts of this clonotype. The target antigen is unknown.

This sequence joins TRBV25-1 and TRBJ2-5, with 8 nucleotides matching TRBD1. Here the sequenced sample was whole blood, taken in connection with sensitization to the hapten diphenylcyclopropenone (DPC). The receptor's source is a woman aged 18 to 35 with alopecia areata. Some clones in this sample may be carry-over from other donors' samples. CDR3 loop: CASRPSDRAEETQYF. The CDR3 DNA is TGTGCCAGCCGTCCGTCGGACAGGGCTGAAGAGACCCAGTACTTC. The variable domain in full, completed from reference TRBV25-1 and TRBJ2-5, reads EADIYQTPRYLVIGTGKKITLECSQTMGHDKMYWYQQDPGMELHLIHYSYGVNSTEKGDLSSESTVSRIRTEHFPLTLESARPSHTSQYLCASRPSDRAEETQYFGPGTRLLVL.